The clone carrying this TCR beta chain occurred once. Its specificity is unknown. These data come from a study of shared clonotypes between healthy human individuals. Study-wide points: Relative to clonotypes present in all four donors, those not shared had lower generation probabilities. Researchers found naive subsets generally carried larger estimated richness than memory subsets. Clonotype sharing among donors was thought likely to change with sequencing depth. Though the depth was large, rarefaction showed that sorted-subset sequencing was incomplete.

This CDR3 contains 12 residues. V was clipped by 2 bases and J by 9 bases; unmatched bases: 3. The V gene's germline CDR1 is SGHDT and CDR2 YYEEEE. The protocol was immunoSEQ multiplex PCR, while the TCRdb copy is restricted to in-frame clones and leaves out a portion. The sample shows about 750,000 clones, 80% to 95% of them seen only once. Terminally differentiated effector memory CD45RA+ cells were excluded by CCR7 positive selection of CD45RO-negative cells. The sequencing input was naive CD8+ T cells sorted from blood. The chain has TRBV5-6 and TRBJ1-1; 8 bases map to TRBD1. The receptor comes from a man under 40 in good health. The CDR3 region is CASSLQGDQAFF. The CDR3 bases are TGTGCCAGCAGCTTACAGGGGGATCAAGCTTTCTTT.